This TCR beta chain comes out of a study of blood T cell repertoires in COVID-19 (dated by TCRdb to between 2020 and 2021). Looking at the study overall: Collaborator samples came from the United States, Italy and Spain and covered acute and convalescent phases of COVID-19. The prospective study material was composed of cDNA or gDNA derived from T cells, B-cell-depleted T cells, or PBMCs. Subjects who had been exposed to COVID-19, were actively infected with it, or had recovered from it provided the deeply sampled blood TCRbeta repertoires that made up the dataset. The repertoires were released in a freely available public database meant as a resource for research on the immune response to SARS-CoV-2. The samples were drawn from two sources: the first 160 participants of the ongoing ImmuneRACE study, and over 1,000 subjects contributed by 6 global collaborators. Nearly every sample came with metadata listing a de-identified subject ID, COVID-19 status, age in years and sex. HLA class I and class II types, where available, came from metadata supplied by the sample provider rather than from assay-based typing. Points the paper makes about the study in general: How much clinical and demographic metadata was included differed by source and by participant, and the metadata was provided uncurated.

TCRbeta CDR3 regions were amplified from genomic DNA by means of the immunoSEQ Assay, a bias-controlled multiplex PCR. The source study handled its data this way. Within the assay, amplification of reference gene primers was used to estimate how many nucleated cells each sample contained. Sequence reads were collapsed and filtered to measure the absolute abundance of every unique TCRbeta CDR3 rearrangement. Productive Simpson clonality was computed per sample as the square root of Simpson's diversity index over productive rearrangements. TCRdb provides this immuneACCESS table in a form limited to in-frame rearrangements. Some clones are lacking; in checked studies, under half of them reflect an unresolved V gene, and why the rest are absent is not known. The DNA gave D and trimming, while V, J and clone size come from that table. The sample records a few hundred thousand clones, 85% to 90% of which are singletons. 2.9% of the sample is taken by the ten largest.

A note on this clone: Its antigen is not yet known. One base away there is no much larger clone; base qualities are not given.

Counted from cysteine to phenylalanine, this CDR3 has 15 amino acids. The entry retains the CDR3 DNA only, 45 bases that are in frame from base 1. The junction carries 13 bases between V and J, which are trimmed by 0 bases and 5 bases respectively. In the germline V gene, CDR1 corresponds to MNHEY and CDR2 to SVGAGI. At one collaborating source in Seattle, patients were enrolled during active infection and were followed longitudinally through the course of disease. The collaborating institutions used their own protocols to collect whole blood in K2EDTA tubes. For TCRbeta analysis, collaborators shipped samples as frozen whole blood, isolated PBMCs, or DNA extracted from either of those sample types.

This receptor was identified in a woman between 25 and 40 years old with COVID-19, enrolled during active disease. The rearrangement combines TRBV6-5 with TRBJ1-1, with no D gene named confidently. The sequenced sample consisted of peripheral blood. At the DNA level, the sequence is TGTGCCAGCAGTTACTCGATCGGGGTCGGGACTGAAGCTTTCTTT. The resulting protein is CASSYSIGVGTEAFF.